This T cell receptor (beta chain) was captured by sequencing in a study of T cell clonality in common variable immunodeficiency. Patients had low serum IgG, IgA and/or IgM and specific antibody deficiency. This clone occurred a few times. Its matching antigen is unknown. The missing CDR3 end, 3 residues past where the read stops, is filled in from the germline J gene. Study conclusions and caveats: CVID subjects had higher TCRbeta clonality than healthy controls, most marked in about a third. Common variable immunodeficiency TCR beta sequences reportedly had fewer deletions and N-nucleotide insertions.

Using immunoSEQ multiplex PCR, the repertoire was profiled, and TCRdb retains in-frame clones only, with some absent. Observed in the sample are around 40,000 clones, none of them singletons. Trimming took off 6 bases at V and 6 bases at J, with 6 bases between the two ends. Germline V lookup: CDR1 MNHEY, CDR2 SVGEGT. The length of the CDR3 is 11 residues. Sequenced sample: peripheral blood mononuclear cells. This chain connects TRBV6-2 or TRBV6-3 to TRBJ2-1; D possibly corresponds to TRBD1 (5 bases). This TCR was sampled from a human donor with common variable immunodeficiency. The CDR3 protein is CASRDSNEQFF. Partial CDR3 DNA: TGTGCCAGCAGAGACAGCAATGAG.